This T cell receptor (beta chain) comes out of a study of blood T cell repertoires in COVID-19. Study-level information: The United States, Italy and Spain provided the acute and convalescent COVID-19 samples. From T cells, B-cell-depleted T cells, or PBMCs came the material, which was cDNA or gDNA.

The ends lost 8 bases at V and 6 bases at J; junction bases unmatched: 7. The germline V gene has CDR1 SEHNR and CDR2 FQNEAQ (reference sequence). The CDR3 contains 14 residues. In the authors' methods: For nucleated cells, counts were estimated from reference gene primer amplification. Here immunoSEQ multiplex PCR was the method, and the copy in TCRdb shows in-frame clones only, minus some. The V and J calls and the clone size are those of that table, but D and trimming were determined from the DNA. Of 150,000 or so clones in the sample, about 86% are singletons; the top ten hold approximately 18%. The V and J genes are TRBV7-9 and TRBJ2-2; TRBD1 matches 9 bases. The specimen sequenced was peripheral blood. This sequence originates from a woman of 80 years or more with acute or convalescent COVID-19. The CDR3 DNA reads TGTGCCAGCTGCCGGGACAGGGAGGCCGGGGAGCTGTTTTTT. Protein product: CASCRDREAGELFF.